The 32 T cell receptor beta chains in this list originate from one sample, sequenced in a study of vaccination and CD4 T cells after COVID-19. The treatment: roughly 11-day PBMC culture with coronavirus spike peptide pools or control peptides (ViraFEST assay). The unexposed donor gave CD4+ T cells before the COVID-19 pandemic (2011-2018). The Oncomine TCR Beta short-read assay sequenced DNA from cultured CD4+ T cells. TCRdb recomputed calls from the PCR reads with MiXCR, one row per CDR3 protein. The sample comprises about 4,500 distinct CDR3 sequences, approximately 59% of which are singletons, and 32% rests with the top ten. What these receptors recognize is not known. What was sequenced was CD4+ T cells from blood, cultured in vitro. Source of these receptors: a human donor in good health.

The chain joins TRBV10-3 to TRBJ1-5, with a possible D match to TRBD1 (6 bases). This CDR3 is 15 amino acids long. Germline CDR1 and CDR2: ENHRY and SYGVKD. Trimming stripped 3 bases from V and 1 base from J, with 10 bases between. The CDR3 sequence: CAISDSRGSNQPQHF. CDR3 coding DNA: TGTGCCATCAGTGATAGCAGGGGAAGCAATCAGCCCCAGCATTTT.

V and J are TRBV7-2 and TRBJ1-1; possible D gene TRBD1, 5 bases. The V and J ends lost 5 bases and 4 bases respectively, with 11 bases between them. Looked up from germline, CDR1 is SGHTA and CDR2 is FQGNSA. The CDR3 totals 13 residues. The CDR3 reads CASSIRQSTEAFF. The DNA for the CDR3 is TGTGCCAGCAGCATCCGACAGAGCACTGAAGCTTTCTTT.

This clonotype was seen a handful of times. The CDR3 DNA sequence: TGTGCCAGCAGCCAGACAGGGGGCTCTGGAAACACCATATATTTT. As protein: CASSQTGGSGNTIYF. The gene calls are TRBV28 and TRBJ1-3; TRBD1 agrees at 9 bases. V gave up 6 bases and J gave up 0 bases; unmatched junction bases: 3. CDR3 length: 15 amino acids. Germline assignment: CDR1 MDHEN and CDR2 SYDVKM.

V gene TRBV20-1 combines with J gene TRBJ1-6; D unresolved. Trimming cost V 0 bases and J 7 bases, with 16 bases left between them. Germline loops: CDR1 DFQATT, CDR2 SNEGSKA (reference sequence). The CDR3 runs to 16 residues. The CDR3: CSARDNRPVQNSPLHF. CDR3 coding DNA: TGCAGTGCTAGAGATAACCGCCCCGTACAAAATTCACCCCTCCACTTT.

This chain joins TRBV28 and TRBJ1-2; possible D gene TRBD1, 6 bases. Per germline, CDR1 MDHEN and CDR2 SYDVKM. CDR3 length: 13 amino acids. V was cut by 2 bases and J by 8 bases, with 12 bases left in between. DNA for the CDR3: TGTGCCAGCAGTTTAGGGACATCATGGGGCTACACCTTC. As protein: CASSLGTSWGYTF.

The CDR3: CASRPPGGTGGNTIYF. CDR3 coding DNA: TGTGCCAGCAGGCCCCCAGGAGGAACGGGGGGAAACACCATATATTTT. The chain is built from TRBV6-1 and TRBJ1-3; D remains unclear. CDR1 is MNHNS and CDR2 is SASEGT in the germline V gene. V shed 6 bases and J shed 4 bases, with 19 bases lying between them. The CDR3 spans 16 residues.

This clonotype was counted between two and nine times. The chain recombines TRBV20-1 with TRBJ1-1, with a tentative D call TRBD1 (5 bases). Germline CDR1 and CDR2: DFQATT and SNEGSKA (reference sequence). The CDR3 length is 16 residues. Trimming removed 0 bases at V and 4 bases at J, with 18 bases between. The CDR3 coding sequence is TGCAGTGCTAGAGATCTAGGGACTTATCAGGGCACTGAAGCTTTCTTT. It encodes CSARDLGTYQGTEAFF.

The rearrangement links TRBV7-2 to TRBJ2-5; 9 bases are shared with TRBD1. J was trimmed by 5 bases and V by 1 base; bases with no gene match: 5. The germline V gene encodes CDR1 SGHTA and CDR2 FQGNSA. CDR3 length: 15 residues. As DNA, the CDR3 is TGTGCCAGCAGCTTAGAACAGGGGGCGGGGGAGACCCAGTACTTC. It yields the protein CASSLEQGAGETQYF. Drawing the rest from reference TRBV7-2 and TRBJ2-5, the complete variable domain is GAGVSQSPSNKVTEKGKDVELRCDPISGHTALYWYRQSLGQGLEFLIYFQGNSAPDKSGLPSDRFSAERTGGSVSTLTIQRTQQEDSAVYLCASSLEQGAGETQYFGPGTRLLVL.

The V and J genes are TRBV2 and TRBJ2-5; D not certain. There are 16 residues in the CDR3. The germline gives CDR1 SNHLY, CDR2 FYNNEI. Trimming removed 5 bases at V and 0 bases at J, with 16 bases between. This chain's CDR3 is CASSSLHKAYQETQYF. In nucleotides, the CDR3 is TGTGCCAGCAGTTCCCTTCACAAGGCGTACCAAGAGACCCAGTACTTC.

CDR3 region: CASSLAGGLGTQYF. CDR3 sequence (DNA): TGTGCCAGCAGCTTAGCCGGGGGGCTCGGGACCCAGTACTTC. The V gene is TRBV7-2, the J gene TRBJ2-5, with a weak D call TRBD2 (7 bases). This CDR3 comprises 14 residues. Germline V gene sequence: CDR1 SGHTA, CDR2 FQGNSA. V was cut by 0 bases and J by 7 bases, with 12 bases left in between.

The rearrangement joins TRBV19 to TRBJ1-2; TRBD1 might be the D (6 bases). This CDR3 is 14 amino acids long. Trimming took off 3 bases at V and 6 bases at J, with 14 bases between the two ends. Germline CDR1 LNHDA, CDR2 SQIVND (reference sequence). CDR3 sequence: CASSIPGGDNGYTF. In nucleotides, the CDR3 is TGTGCCAGTAGTATTCCGGGGGGCGACAATGGCTACACCTTC.

The gene calls are TRBV20-1 and TRBJ2-3; no reliable D call. CDR1 and CDR2 (germline): DFQATT, SNEGSKA (reference sequence). CDR3 size: 12 residues. V lost 6 bases and J 6 bases, leaving 13 bases between the germline ends. This CDR3 reads CSASQHSDTQYF. The CDR3 coding sequence is TGCAGTGCCTCACAGCATTCTGATACGCAGTATTTT.

The chain joins TRBV7-9 to TRBJ1-1; unclear D gene. CDR3 length: 11 amino acids. CDR1 and CDR2 (germline): SEHNR, FQNEAQ (reference sequence). V was pared by 3 bases and J by 9 bases, with 8 bases between. In nucleotides, the CDR3 is TGTGCCAGCAGCTTGTCAGATAAAGCTTTCTTT. Translation: CASSLSDKAFF.

The chain employs TRBV11-2 and TRBJ1-5, with 9 bases identical to TRBD1. The CDR3 length is 12 residues. The germline gives CDR1 SGHAT, CDR2 FQNNGV. With 8 bases clipped from V and 5 bases from J, the junction kept 1 base outside the gene matches. CDR3 residues: CASRTGDQPQHF. CDR3 coding DNA: TGTGCCAGCCGGACAGGGGATCAGCCCCAGCATTTT.

V and J are TRBV29-1 and TRBJ1-4, with TRBD1 matching 10 bases. Looked up from germline, CDR1 is SQVTM and CDR2 is ANQGSEA. The CDR3 loop spans 13 amino acids. V lost 4 bases and J lost 7; bases outside the gene matches: 3. CDR3 sequence reads: CSVGDRGSEKLFF. CDR3 DNA: TGCAGCGTTGGGGACAGGGGATCTGAAAAACTGTTTTTT.

The rearrangement joins TRBV6-1 to TRBJ1-4; D may be TRBD1 (5 bases). This CDR3 is built from 15 residues. V was pared by 3 bases and J by 1 base, with 9 bases between. Germline V gene lookup returns CDR1 MNHNS and CDR2 SASEGT. This CDR3 reads CASSDQGGTNEKLFF. Here the CDR3 DNA reads TGTGCCAGCAGTGACCAGGGAGGAACTAATGAAAAACTGTTTTTT.

This rearrangement joins TRBV6-1 to TRBJ1-1; D may be TRBD1 (5 bases). The CDR3 totals 13 residues. Germline lookup yields CDR1 MNHNS and CDR2 SASEGT. V lost 6 bases and J 7 bases, leaving 15 bases between the germline ends. The CDR3 DNA reads as TGTGCCAGCAGAAGGGGTAGACTGAATGAAGCTTTCTTT. It is translated as CASRRGRLNEAFF.

This clonotype was found a few times. The chain combines TRBV6-1 with TRBJ1-3; TRBD1 matches 8 bases. The germline gives CDR1 MNHNS, CDR2 SASEGT. Losses at the gene ends were 4 bases for V and 3 bases for J; bases not matched to a gene: 5. The length of the CDR3 is 15 residues. This CDR3 is CASSALTGVGNTIYF. CDR3 DNA sequence: TGTGCCAGCAGTGCCTTGACAGGGGTTGGAAACACCATATATTTT.

This sequence joins TRBV6-5 and TRBJ2-5; D is perhaps TRBD2 (6 bases). Per germline, CDR1 MNHEY and CDR2 SVGAGI. V lost 4 bases to trimming and J lost 5 bases, with 17 bases between them. The CDR3 has 15 amino acids. CDR3 sequence (DNA): TGTGCCAGCAGTTCTCTGAGCGGGCAGGTGGAGACCCAGTACTTC. Its translation: CASSSLSGQVETQYF.

V is TRBV7-2 and J is TRBJ1-6; TRBD1 agrees at 9 bases. J was trimmed by 10 bases and V by 1 base; bases with no gene match: 5. CDR1 and CDR2 from the germline V gene are SGHTA and FQGNSA. The CDR3 loop spans 15 amino acids. The CDR3: CASSLGGTGMSPLHF. The CDR3 DNA reads as TGTGCCAGCAGCTTAGGTGGGACAGGGATGTCACCCCTCCACTTT.

This clonotype was picked up a small number of times. CDR3 sequence reads: CSATSPSGGEEETQYF. In nucleotides, the CDR3 is TGCAGTGCTACCTCCCCTAGCGGGGGGGAGGAAGAGACCCAGTACTTC. V gene TRBV20-1 combines with J gene TRBJ2-5; 12 positions match TRBD2. There are 16 residues in the CDR3. Germline-derived CDR1 and CDR2 are DFQATT and SNEGSKA (reference sequence). Trimming removed 4 bases from V and 3 bases from J; junction bases left unmatched: 9.

The V call is TRBV24-1, the J call TRBJ2-1, with 13 bases fitting TRBD2. The trim removed 3 bases at V and 4 bases at J, leaving 5 bases unmatched. CDR1 KGHDR and CDR2 SFDVKD come from the germline V gene. The CDR3 is made up of 17 amino acids. The CDR3 region has the DNA TGTGCCACCAGTGATCGGGGGACTAGCGGGAATTACAATGAGCAGTTCTTC. It yields the protein CATSDRGTSGNYNEQFF.

The J gene is TRBJ1-1, the V gene TRBV12-3 or TRBV12-4, with D possibly being TRBD1 (6 bases). Trimming stripped 5 bases from V and 5 bases from J, with 12 bases between. The CDR3 runs to 13 residues. The CDR3: CASSPRGGTEAFF. The CDR3 DNA sequence: TGTGCCAGCAGTCCGCGAGGGGGGACTGAAGCTTTCTTT.

V usage is TRBV9 and J usage is TRBJ2-1; tentative D call: TRBD1 (5 bases). This CDR3 contains 16 residues. The V and J ends lost 3 bases and 6 bases respectively, with 19 bases between them. Per germline, CDR1 SGDLS and CDR2 YYNGEE. The CDR3, as DNA: TGTGCCAGCAGCGCTCACCCACAGGTCTCTGGCAATGAGCAGTTCTTC. Translating it yields CASSAHPQVSGNEQFF.

The chain links TRBV27 to TRBJ2-2, with D unresolved. V lost 7 bases and J 2 bases, leaving 11 bases between the germline ends. Per germline, CDR1 MNHEY and CDR2 SMNVEV (reference sequence). The CDR3 covers 14 residues. The CDR3 nucleotides read TGTGCCAGCAAGGTGCAATCCAACACCGGGGAGCTGTTTTTT. It yields the protein CASKVQSNTGELFF.

The chain recombines TRBV6-2 or TRBV6-3 with TRBJ2-5; 13 bases line up with TRBD2. CDR1 is MNHEY, CDR2 SVGEGT, per germline. With V trimmed by 5 bases and J by 3 bases, 9 bases remained unmatched. The CDR3 spans 17 residues. For the CDR3, the DNA is TGTGCCAGCAGTGACCCGGGACTAGCGGGGATCAAAGAGACCCAGTACTTC. Translation: CASSDPGLAGIKETQYF.

The V call is TRBV20-1, the J call TRBJ1-2; TRBD1 might be the D (5 bases). Trimming removed 3 bases from V and 5 bases from J, with 7 bases in between. The CDR3 loop spans 11 amino acids. Germline CDR1 and CDR2: DFQATT and SNEGSKA (reference sequence). The DNA for the CDR3 is TGCAGTGCTAGGAGGGGATATGGCTACACCTTC. Protein product: CSARRGYGYTF.

The genes are TRBV20-1 and TRBJ1-1; 7 bases line up with TRBD1. V shed 6 bases, J shed 0 bases, and the junction held 22 bases outside the gene matches. CDR1 and CDR2 (germline): DFQATT, SNEGSKA (reference sequence). This CDR3 spans 19 amino acids. CDR3 residues: CSATNQLDRAPVLNTEAFF. DNA for the CDR3: TGCAGTGCCACAAACCAACTAGACAGGGCCCCTGTGCTGAACACTGAAGCTTTCTTT.

This CDR3 reads CSVEETPADTEAFF. In DNA form, the CDR3 reads TGCAGCGTTGAGGAAACGCCTGCAGACACTGAAGCTTTCTTT. The V call is TRBV29-1, the J call TRBJ1-1; D ambiguous. V lost 3 bases and J lost 3, with 14 bases in between. Germline CDR1 is SQVTM and CDR2 is ANQGSEA. The CDR3 loop spans 14 amino acids.

This clonotype was picked up one time. The CDR3 here is CASSLGGVEKLFF. CDR3 sequence (DNA): TGTGCCAGCAGCTTAGGTGGGGTGGAAAAACTGTTTTTT. V gene TRBV11-2 combines with J gene TRBJ1-4; no reliable D call. The ends were cut back, 1 base at V and 8 bases at J, with 8 bases in the middle. This CDR3 contains 13 residues. The germline CDR1 and CDR2 sequences are SGHAT and FQNNGV.

This clonotype appeared a few times. V usage is TRBV6-1 and J usage is TRBJ1-1, with 7 bases fitting TRBD1. Germline loops: CDR1 MNHNS, CDR2 SASEGT. With 6 bases clipped from V and 2 bases from J, the junction kept 9 bases outside the gene matches. The CDR3 totals 15 residues. The CDR3, as DNA: TGTGCCAGCAGAGGATCCGGGACAGCCAACACTGAAGCTTTCTTT. It is translated as CASRGSGTANTEAFF.

The rearrangement uses TRBV6-2 or TRBV6-3 and TRBJ1-5, with TRBD1 as a possible D gene (6 bases). This CDR3 region has 17 residues. Trimming stripped 2 bases from V and 5 bases from J, with 19 bases between. Germline loops: CDR1 MNHEY, CDR2 SVGEGT. DNA for the CDR3: TGTGCCAGCAGTTACGTGGCAGGGGATGGAATGCATCAGCCCCAGCATTTT. Translation gives CASSYVAGDGMHQPQHF.